What follows describes a single T cell receptor (beta chain). Its antigen is currently unknown. The primer mix had 60 Vbeta and 13 Jbeta primers. Sequencing was performed with immunoSEQ multiplex PCR; in TCRdb, only in-frame clones are kept and a portion is missing. The table lists around 96,000 clones, around 76% of them singletons. The data were taken from a study of cytomegalovirus exposure and HLA in healthy donors. Study-level results: CMV serostatus was the sole immune exposure data available. Owing to their indistinguishability, certain V segments, notably TRBV6-2 and TRBV6-3, were excluded.

CDR1 is SEHNR and CDR2 is FQNEAQ in the germline V gene (reference sequence). With 1 base removed from V and 2 bases from J, the gap between germline ends came to 6 bases. CDR3 length equals 14 residues. The receptor was derived from a man under 40 in good health and CMV-seropositive. The material sequenced was PBMCs. The gene calls are TRBV7-9 and TRBJ1-5, with D uncertain. CDR3 loop: CASSLVPGNQPQHF. The DNA of the CDR3 is TGTGCCAGCAGCTTAGTCCCGGGCAATCAGCCCCAGCATTTT.